A selection of T cell receptor beta chains follows, all from one sample in a study of T-cell memory formation after mild COVID-19. TCRdb used MiXCR to reprocess the 5' RACE reads, holding one entry per CDR3 protein. The sample holds roughly 480,000 distinct CDR3 sequences, 20% to 30% seen once. Sequencing was done on a sample of PBMCs or a T cell subset sorted from them (not recorded which). The receptors were sampled from an adult woman who had mild COVID-19 (a few samples of this study predate the infection). Cell type and time point are not known. Both conserved end residues are part of each CDR3. Fields, in order: D gene, clone size, V gene, J gene, CDR3 protein, CDR3 DNA. D genes are given only for firm matches. Clone size is shown for a subset of rows, as once, few, many or a class of expanded clone.

>-|few|TRBV29-1|TRBJ2-1
CSVDREAYNEQFF
TGCAGCGTAGACAGGGAGGCCTACAATGAGCAGTTCTTC
>-|few|TRBV20-1|TRBJ2-7
CSARAQGRRGEQYF
TGCAGTGCTAGGGCCCAGGGGCGGAGGGGCGAGCAGTACTTC
>-|-|TRBV7-2|TRBJ1-1
CASSKNGNTEAFF
TGTGCCAGCAGCAAAAACGGGAACACTGAAGCTTTCTTT
>TRBD2|-|TRBV6-5|TRBJ2-7
CASTYGSGSFYEQYF
TGTGCCAGCACCTACGGGAGCGGGAGTTTCTACGAGCAGTACTTC
>TRBD2|once|TRBV20-1|TRBJ2-1
CSARDRSGVRVNEQFF
TGCAGTGCTAGAGATAGGAGCGGGGTCCGGGTAAATGAGCAGTTCTTC
>TRBD1|-|TRBV5-1|TRBJ1-6
CASSETGSGSPLHF
TGCGCCAGCAGCGAGACAGGGTCGGGATCACCCCTCCACTTT
>TRBD2|few|TRBV20-1|TRBJ2-1
CSAYYPLAGVGNEQFF
TGCAGTGCCTACTACCCGCTAGCGGGAGTTGGCAATGAGCAGTTCTTC
>-|few|TRBV7-9|TRBJ2-5
CASSFRGETQYF
TGTGCCAGCAGCTTCAGGGGCGAGACCCAGTACTTC
>-|-|TRBV13|TRBJ2-7
CASSFIGYGSYEQYF
TGTGCCAGCAGCTTCATAGGGTATGGCTCCTACGAGCAGTACTTC
>-|-|TRBV6-2/TRBV6-3|TRBJ2-1
CASSYLDSGAYNEQFF
TGTGCCAGCAGTTACTTGGACTCAGGAGCTTACAATGAGCAGTTCTTC
>TRBD1|-|TRBV7-9|TRBJ2-2
CASSAGQASTGELFF
TGTGCCAGCAGCGCGGGACAGGCAAGCACCGGGGAGCTGTTTTTT
>-|many|TRBV5-5|TRBJ2-3
CASSLGGVTDTQYF
TGTGCCAGCAGCTTGGGCGGGGTCACAGATACGCAGTATTTT
>-|many|TRBV5-1|TRBJ2-5
CASSLGGQETQYF
TGCGCCAGCAGCTTGGGGGGGCAAGAGACCCAGTACTTC
>-|few|TRBV3-1|TRBJ2-5
CASSQDGVETQYF
TGTGCCAGCAGCCAAGATGGAGTGGAGACCCAGTACTTC
>-|few|TRBV20-1|TRBJ1-1
CSAPVGGPDTEAFF
TGCAGTGCCCCAGTTGGGGGGCCGGATACTGAAGCTTTCTTT
>TRBD2|few|TRBV18|TRBJ2-3
CASSPGLGGRDTQYF
TGTGCCAGCTCACCCGGACTGGGCGGGAGGGATACGCAGTATTTT
>-|-|TRBV21-1|TRBJ2-4
CASSSFGQGLRVKNIQYF
TGTGCCAGCAGCTCCTTCGGACAGGGTTTGAGGGTCAAAAACATTCAGTACTTC
>-|few|TRBV14|TRBJ2-3
CASSLGAQLNTDTQYF
TGTGCCAGCAGCCTAGGGGCCCAGCTGAACACAGATACGCAGTATTTT
>TRBD2|few|TRBV19|TRBJ2-1
CASSIFTGISGTDQFF
TGTGCCAGTAGTATTTTTACAGGGATTAGCGGGACCGACCAGTTCTTC
>TRBD2|-|TRBV20-1|TRBJ2-1
CSAMDGGRGRNSYNEQFF
TGCAGTGCTATGGATGGCGGGAGAGGCCGAAACTCCTACAATGAGCAGTTCTTC
>-|-|TRBV29-1|TRBJ2-7
CSVQIPVGYEQYF
TGCAGCGTCCAGATCCCAGTAGGGTACGAGCAGTACTTC
>-|-|TRBV7-9|TRBJ1-1
CASSLLTGLAFF
TGTGCCAGCAGCCTCCTTACAGGGTTGGCTTTCTTT
>-|few|TRBV15|TRBJ2-1
CATSRDVGVSYNEQFF
TGTGCCACCAGCAGGGACGTGGGAGTCTCCTACAATGAGCAGTTCTTC
>-|-|TRBV5-5|TRBJ1-1
CASSLVIQGTEAFF
TGTGCCAGCAGCTTGGTTATTCAGGGTACTGAAGCTTTCTTT
>TRBD1|once|TRBV6-6|TRBJ1-4
CASSYWTGDNEKLFF
TGTGCCAGCAGTTACTGGACAGGGGATAATGAAAAACTGTTTTTT
>TRBD2|-|TRBV7-9|TRBJ2-3
CASTPIGSGHTDTQYF
TGTGCCAGCACCCCCATAGGTAGCGGGCACACAGATACGCAGTATTTT
>-|few|TRBV4-2|TRBJ2-3
CASSQELVTTDTQYF
TGTGCCAGCAGCCAAGAGTTGGTTACCACAGATACGCAGTATTTT
>-|few|TRBV29-1|TRBJ2-2
CSVWEAPKGNTGELFF
TGCAGCGTTTGGGAGGCGCCAAAGGGGAACACCGGGGAGCTGTTTTTT
>-|few|TRBV9|TRBJ1-2
CASAVGGGNYGYTF
TGTGCCAGCGCCGTCGGGGGAGGAAACTATGGCTACACCTTC
>-|-|TRBV2|TRBJ2-2
CASSEAVEGPTNTGELFF
TGTGCCAGCAGTGAAGCGGTGGAGGGGCCAACGAACACCGGGGAGCTGTTTTTT
>TRBD1|-|TRBV18|TRBJ1-1
CASSRDSLPLSNTEAFF
TGTGCCAGCTCACGGGACAGCCTACCGTTAAGTAACACTGAAGCTTTCTTT
>-|-|TRBV15|TRBJ2-2
CATSRDDVFVIGELFF
TGTGCCACCAGCAGAGATGACGTCTTTGTGATCGGGGAGCTGTTTTTT
>-|few|TRBV2|TRBJ2-7
CASSEGTHGLQYF
TGTGCCAGCAGTGAAGGCACACACGGGTTGCAGTACTTC
>TRBD2|few|TRBV12-3/TRBV12-4|TRBJ2-3
CASSPGTSGREGDTQYF
TGTGCCAGCAGTCCCGGGACTAGCGGGAGAGAAGGAGATACGCAGTATTTT
>-|-|TRBV4-1|TRBJ2-5
CASSQEAFRETQYF
TGCGCCAGCAGCCAAGAGGCCTTTAGGGAGACCCAGTACTTC
>TRBD1|few|TRBV12-3/TRBV12-4|TRBJ2-5
CASSWNPGTGLGAETQYF
TGTGCCAGCAGTTGGAATCCCGGGACAGGGTTAGGGGCAGAGACCCAGTACTTC
>-|few|TRBV7-9|TRBJ2-2
CASSFQRDLHGGELFF
TGTGCCAGCAGCTTCCAAAGGGATCTTCATGGCGGGGAGCTGTTTTTT
>TRBD1|-|TRBV7-8|TRBJ2-7
CASSPDRGDSYEQYF
TGTGCCAGCAGCCCCGACAGGGGCGACTCCTACGAGCAGTACTTC
>-|few|TRBV5-1|TRBJ2-5
CASSSSRGRETQYF
TGCGCCAGCAGCTCCTCTCGTGGGCGGGAGACCCAGTACTTC
>-|-|TRBV20-1|TRBJ2-3
CSPQRQLLTDTQYF
TGCAGCCCCCAGAGGCAACTACTCACAGATACGCAGTATTTT
>-|many|TRBV7-2|TRBJ2-1
CASSRRLDNEQFF
TGTGCCAGCAGCAGGAGACTAGACAATGAGCAGTTCTTC
>-|-|TRBV11-3|TRBJ2-7
CASSLGGRREQYF
TGTGCCAGCAGCTTAGGGGGGCGTCGCGAGCAGTACTTC
>TRBD2|-|TRBV20-1|TRBJ2-5
CSARTEEGDWTSGGAGGGNF
TGCAGTGCTAGAACAGAGGAGGGAGACTGGACTAGCGGGGGGGCCGGAGGAGGAAACTTC
>-|many|TRBV3-1|TRBJ2-3
CASSQALSGDTQYF
TGTGCCAGCAGCCAAGCTCTATCCGGAGATACGCAGTATTTT
>TRBD2|-|TRBV7-9|TRBJ2-5
CASSLTSYGRTFETQYF
TGTGCCAGCAGCTTGACCTCATACGGGAGGACGTTTGAGACCCAGTACTTC
>-|-|TRBV6-6|TRBJ2-3
CASRTTGSTDTQYF
TGTGCCAGCAGGACGACAGGTAGCACAGATACGCAGTATTTT
>TRBD2|-|TRBV5-1|TRBJ2-5
CASSFSGDYQETQYF
TGCGCCAGCAGCTTCAGCGGGGACTACCAAGAGACCCAGTACTTC
>TRBD1|few|TRBV25-1|TRBJ2-7
CASSEFGTGSHEQYF
TGTGCCAGCAGTGAATTTGGGACAGGGTCCCACGAGCAGTACTTC
>-|-|TRBV20-1|TRBJ2-7
CSARGLGSYEQYF
TGCAGTGCCCGAGGGTTGGGCTCCTACGAGCAGTACTTC
>-|few|TRBV12-3/TRBV12-4|TRBJ2-3
CASNFGQPVDTQYF
TGTGCCAGCAACTTTGGACAGCCCGTTGATACGCAGTATTTT
>-|-|TRBV4-2|TRBJ2-1
CASSQNSLGNEQFF
TGTGCCAGCAGCCAGAACTCACTGGGGAATGAGCAGTTCTTC
>-|many|TRBV5-6|TRBJ2-7
CASSLYVSEQYF
TGTGCCAGCAGCTTGTATGTGAGCGAGCAGTACTTC
>-|few|TRBV5-5|TRBJ1-1
CASSLTRVNTEAFF
TGTGCCAGCAGCTTGACAAGGGTTAACACTGAAGCTTTCTTT
>-|-|TRBV7-9|TRBJ2-3
CASSQYSRDSTDTQYF
TGTGCCAGCAGCCAATACAGCCGGGATAGCACAGATACGCAGTATTTT